The clone carrying this TCR beta chain occurred a few times. The target antigen is unknown. One entry per CDR3 protein results from TCRdb running MiXCR on the 5' RACE reads. The top ten hold roughly 12% of the sample, which has 400,000 to 500,000 distinct CDR3 sequences, roughly 20% seen once. The entry originates in a study of identical twins. General study points: The conclusions drew on cross-sectional statistical analysis instead of tracking the same donors. For cord blood, abundant beta clonotypes had fewer insertions, unlike memory repertoires, which showed none.

Every sampled donor was Caucasian and healthy. The receptor's source is a man aged 50 to 59 in good health. Input material: naive T cells sorted from blood.

CDR3 protein: CASSLTDFGGSGGNTIYF. The CDR3 DNA is TGTGCCAGCAGTTTAACAGACTTCGGGGGGAGCGGTGGAAACACCATATATTTT. The V call is TRBV6-5, the J call TRBJ1-3, with D possibly being TRBD1 (5 bases). Trimming shortened V by 4 bases and J by 3 bases, and 22 bases separated the two germline ends. From germline, CDR1 is MNHEY and CDR2 SVGAGI. This CDR3 region has 18 residues.